Below are 14 T cell receptor beta chains sequenced from a single sample in a study of beta chain features in type 1 diabetes. The study reverse transcribed the entire isolated RNA, so it sequenced expressed TCRB transcripts. Data came from immunoSEQ multiplex PCR; TCRdb stores just in-frame clones and leaves some out. The sample lists fewer than 250,000 clones, about 14% seen once, with roughly 0.028% in the top ten. Sequencing was done on a sample of naive CD4+ T cells from blood. The receptors shown here come from a woman aged 40 to 50 in good health.

The J gene is TRBJ1-1, the V gene TRBV5-6; D possibly corresponds to TRBD1 (6 bases). V was shortened by 2 bases and J by 1 base, with 12 bases between the two germline ends. The CDR3 has 15 residues. The V gene's germline CDR1 is SGHDT and CDR2 YYEEEE. DNA for the CDR3: TGTGCCAGCAGCTTTTTGACAGGAAGGAACACTGAAGCTTTCTTT. As protein: CASSFLTGRNTEAFF.

This clone has a handful of counts. This chain joins TRBV5-4 and TRBJ1-2; D is uncertain. The germline V gene encodes CDR1 SGHNT and CDR2 YYREEE (reference sequence). The CDR3 sequence is 13 residues long. For the CDR3, the DNA is TGTGCGACCAGCGGGAGTGTGGGCTATGGCTACACCTTC. Amino acid sequence: CATSGSVGYGYTF.

This clone was seen only a few times. The chain carries TRBV4-1 and TRBJ2-3; TRBD2 is a possible D gene (6 bases). The length of the CDR3 is 14 residues. V was cut by 3 bases and J by 5 bases, with 12 bases left in between. Germline CDR1 is MGHRA and CDR2 is YSYEKL. The CDR3 bases are TGCGCCAGCAGCCAGACTAGACTGCTAGATACGCAGTATTTT. It encodes CASSQTRLLDTQYF.

This clone was detected only a few times. J is TRBJ1-5 and V is TRBV7-2; D unresolved. Trimming cost V 5 bases and J 1 base, with 12 bases left between them. The CDR3 covers 15 residues. The germline V gene has CDR1 SGHTA and CDR2 FQGNSA. The CDR3 DNA follows: TGTGCCAGCAGCCCGATTGGGAGGAGCAATCAGCCCCAGCATTTT. Translation: CASSPIGRSNQPQHF.

This chain links TRBV6-4 with TRBJ1-3; 10 positions match TRBD1. The germline V gene encodes CDR1 MRHNA and CDR2 SNTAGT. Trimming cost V 6 bases and J 3 bases; bases outside gene matches: 5. The CDR3 is made up of 15 amino acids. This CDR3 is CASSPDRGYGNTIYF. CDR3 DNA sequence: TGTGCCAGCAGCCCGGACAGGGGGTATGGAAACACCATATATTTT.

In this sample, this clone turned up a few times. The J gene is TRBJ2-3, the V gene TRBV9; D may be TRBD2 (7 bases). CDR1 and CDR2 (germline): SGDLS, YYNGEE. Trimming cost V 2 bases and J 6 bases, with 13 bases left between them. This CDR3 spans 14 amino acids. CDR3 residues: CASSVRGGGDTQYF. The CDR3 region has the DNA TGTGCCAGCAGCGTCCGCGGGGGCGGGGATACGCAGTATTTT.

This clone was seen a handful of times. V is TRBV19 and J is TRBJ1-5; 8 bases map to TRBD1. The ends lost 1 base at V and 3 bases at J; junction bases unmatched: 5. This CDR3 spans 16 amino acids. Germline values: CDR1 LNHDA, CDR2 SQIVND (reference sequence). CDR3 region: CASSIVGRGHNQPQHF. In DNA form, the CDR3 reads TGTGCCAGTAGTATAGTAGGCAGGGGGCACAATCAGCCCCAGCATTTT.

The chain carries TRBV9 and TRBJ2-1; 9 bases agree with TRBD2. The J segment lost 3 bases and the V segment lost 2 bases, leaving 3 bases of the junction unmatched. The CDR3 totals 15 residues. Germline CDR1 and CDR2: SGDLS and YYNGEE. The CDR3 reads CASSVTSGYYNEQFF. CDR3 sequence (DNA): TGTGCCAGCAGCGTGACTAGCGGTTACTACAATGAGCAGTTCTTC.

The chain employs TRBV7-2 and TRBJ1-1; no reliable D call. The germline CDR1 and CDR2 sequences are SGHTA and FQGNSA. V was cut by 7 bases and J by 3 bases, with 15 bases left in between. This CDR3 region has 14 residues. DNA of the CDR3: TGTGCCAGCAAACAGCCGGGAAGATACACTGAAGCTTTCTTT. This sequence encodes CASKQPGRYTEAFF.

The J gene is TRBJ2-5, the V gene TRBV5-6, with D perhaps TRBD1 (5 bases). Trimming stripped 0 bases from V and 3 bases from J, with 12 bases between. Germline loops: CDR1 SGHDT, CDR2 YYEEEE. The CDR3 spans 15 residues. As DNA, the CDR3 is TGTGCCAGCAGCTTGGAGGGCCAGGGTAAAGAGACCCAGTACTTC. The encoded protein is CASSLEGQGKETQYF. The full variable domain, rest sourced from reference TRBV5-6 and TRBJ2-5, is DAGVTQSPTHLIKTRGQQVTLRCSPKSGHDTVSWYQQALGQGPQFIFQYYEEEERQRGNFPDRFSGHQFPNYSSELNVNALLLGDSALYLCASSLEGQGKETQYFGPGTRLLVL.

This clone was picked up a small number of times. The chain joins TRBV18 to TRBJ2-3, with D maybe TRBD2 (5 bases). Germline values: CDR1 KGHSH, CDR2 LQKENI. V was cut by 3 bases and J by 4 bases, with 11 bases left in between. The CDR3 covers 14 residues. The CDR3 here is CASSPQDGADTQYF. The CDR3, as DNA: TGTGCCAGCTCACCCCAAGACGGGGCAGATACGCAGTATTTT. Full variable domain (missing parts from reference TRBV18 and TRBJ2-3): NAGVMQNPRHLVRRRGQEARLRCSPMKGHSHVYWYRQLPEEGLKFMVYLQKENIIDESGMPKERFSAEFPKEGPSILRIQQVVRGDSAAYFCASSPQDGADTQYFGPGTRLTVL.

The chain joins TRBV5-1 to TRBJ1-2; D is ambiguous. The CDR3 is made up of 16 amino acids. The ends were cut back, 4 bases at V and 4 bases at J, with 20 bases in the middle. In germline, CDR1 is SGHRS, CDR2 YFSETQ. This CDR3 is CASSELPSVALYGYTF. CDR3 in DNA: TGCGCCAGCAGCGAATTACCAAGCGTAGCCCTCTATGGCTACACCTTC. Drawing the rest from reference TRBV5-1 and TRBJ1-2, the complete variable domain is KAGVTQTPRYLIKTRGQQVTLSCSPISGHRSVSWYQQTPGQGLQFLFEYFSETQRNKGNFPGRFSGRQFSNSRSEMNVSTLELGDSALYLCASSELPSVALYGYTFGSGTRLTVV.

Only a few counts were recorded for this clone. The chain combines TRBV19 with TRBJ1-1, with D uncertain. Trimming cost V 3 bases and J 0 bases, with 11 bases left between them. This CDR3 contains 15 residues. Germline CDR1 reads LNHDA; CDR2 reads SQIVND (reference sequence). The CDR3 region is CASSIRVGVNTEAFF. CDR3 DNA sequence: TGTGCCAGTAGTATCCGTGTCGGGGTGAACACTGAAGCTTTCTTT.

This clone appeared a few times. The chain recombines TRBV7-9 with TRBJ1-4; D gene ambiguous. V dropped 10 bases and J dropped 3 bases, with 15 bases sitting between them. In germline, CDR1 is SEHNR, CDR2 FQNEAQ (reference sequence). This CDR3 has 14 amino acids. The CDR3 nucleotides read TGTGCCACCGAGGATCACCGCTCTAATGAAAAACTGTTTTTT. Its translation: CATEDHRSNEKLFF.